A selection of T cell receptor beta chains follows, all from one sample in a study of shared clonotypes between healthy human individuals. Clones were sequenced by immunoSEQ multiplex PCR, and TCRdb holds only the in-frame ones, with some missing. The data show about 2.1 million clones, around 95% seen once. Source material: naive CD8+ T cells from PBMCs. These receptors originate from a man aged 18 to 35 in good health. Some clones in this sample may be carry-over from other donors' samples. Both conserved end residues are part of each CDR3. Each record gives: V gene, D gene, clone size, J gene, CDR3 DNA, CDR3 protein. A D gene is named only where the DNA matches it firmly. Rows give clone size only sometimes, using once, few, many, or a class for an expanded clone.

>TRBV29-1|.|.|TRBJ2-1
TGCAGCGTTGTCTCGGAGCATCGGTTTTATGAGCAGTTCTTC
CSVVSEHRFYEQFF
>TRBV2|TRBD2|.|TRBJ2-2
TGTGCCAGCAGTGAAGTGACTAGCCCGCTCAGGGAGCTGTTTTTT
CASSEVTSPLRELFF
>TRBV7-3|.|.|TRBJ1-1
TGTGCCAGCAGAGCCGCCAGGAACACTGAAGCTTTCTTT
CASRAARNTEAFF
>TRBV28|TRBD2|.|TRBJ2-2
TGTGCCAGCAGTCCCGCCGTGCGGGAGGGCACCGGGGAGCTGTTTTTT
CASSPAVREGTGELFF
>TRBV28|.|once|TRBJ2-3
TGTGCCAGCAGTTACAACCAAGGGGATAACACAGATACGCAGTATTTT
CASSYNQGDNTDTQYF
>TRBV9|.|.|TRBJ2-1
TGTGCCAGCACTCGAGGGGTGGACTTTTACTACAATGAGCAGTTCTTC
CASTRGVDFYYNEQFF
>TRBV7-2|.|.|TRBJ2-1
TGTGCCAGCAGCCTGCGGGAACCTACCGTGGGCTTCTCCTACAATGAGCAGTTCTTC
CASSLREPTVGFSYNEQFF
>TRBV11-2|.|.|TRBJ2-1
TGTGCCAGCAGCTCGGTACTGTTCAATGAGCAGTTCTTC
CASSSVLFNEQFF
>TRBV7-9|.|.|TRBJ2-7
TGTGCCAGCAGCTTAGGGGCAAGTACCTACGAGCAGTACTTC
CASSLGASTYEQYF
>TRBV2|.|.|TRBJ2-3
TGTGCCAGCAGTGAAGGGTTAACTAGCACAGATACGCAGTATTTT
CASSEGLTSTDTQYF
>TRBV7-8|TRBD1|.|TRBJ2-1
TGTGCCAGCAGCGGAACCGGGACAGGGAGGAATGAGCAGTTCTTC
CASSGTGTGRNEQFF
>TRBV4-1|.|.|TRBJ1-2
TGCGCCAGCAGCCGGAGTATGCGGGAGGGCGACTATGGCTACACCTTC
CASSRSMREGDYGYTF
>TRBV6-5|TRBD1|.|TRBJ2-7
TGTGCCACCAAAGTCAGGGGGCAGGTCTCCTACGAGCAGTACTTC
CATKVRGQVSYEQYF
>TRBV27|.|.|TRBJ2-2
TGTGCCAGCAGCATTGGGACAAGCGCGAACACCGGGGAGCTGTTTTTT
CASSIGTSANTGELFF
>TRBV5-6|.|.|TRBJ1-1
TGTACCAGCAGCTTGGTCGGAGCAATGAACACTGAAGCTTTCTTT
CTSSLVGAMNTEAFF
>TRBV15|.|.|TRBJ2-7
TGTGCCACCAGCAGAGACACGGGGTGGCAGCAGTACTTC
CATSRDTGWQQYF
>TRBV30|TRBD1|.|TRBJ2-1
TGTGCCTGGTCTACCGGGACAGGGTCCTCGCGTGAGCAGTTCTTC
CAWSTGTGSSREQFF
>TRBV27|.|.|TRBJ2-1
TGTGCCAGCAGTTCCGGACTGGAGCAGTTCTTC
CASSSGLEQFF
>TRBV5-6|TRBD2|.|TRBJ2-1
TGTGCCAGCAGCTTATTCGCGGGAGGGCGGGGGAATGAGCAGTTCTTC
CASSLFAGGRGNEQFF
>TRBV6-5|.|once|TRBJ2-7
TGTGCCAGCAGTTACGGGGGGCCAAGCTCCTACGAGCAGTACTTC
CASSYGGPSSYEQYF
>TRBV28|TRBD2|.|TRBJ2-7
TGTGCCAGCAGTGAACTAGCGGGAGCCTACGAGCAGTACTTC
CASSELAGAYEQYF
>TRBV7-7|.|.|TRBJ2-3
TGTGCCAGCAGCTTATCCCGACCAGATACGCAGTATTTT
CASSLSRPDTQYF
>TRBV7-9|TRBD1|once|TRBJ1-1
TGTGCCAGCAGCCACGGACAGGTTGGAGCTTTCTTT
CASSHGQVGAFF
>TRBV11-3|TRBD1|.|TRBJ1-6
TGTGCCAGCAGCCCGGACAGGGGTTTTGCACCCCTCCACTTT
CASSPDRGFAPLHF
>TRBV28|TRBD2|.|TRBJ2-5
TGTGCCAGCAGTTTGGGCGGGGAGGGGGAGACCCAGTACTTC
CASSLGGEGETQYF
>TRBV7-9|.|.|TRBJ1-2
TGTGCCAGCAGCTTAGGTGTGGTATTCTACACCTTC
CASSLGVVFYTF
>TRBV5-1|.|.|TRBJ1-5
TGCGCCAGCAGCTTGGCCCCGGCTAGCAATCAGCCCCAGCATTTT
CASSLAPASNQPQHF
>TRBV29-1|.|.|TRBJ2-5
TGCAGCGTTGTAGGGCACTCACAAGAGACCCAGTACTTC
CSVVGHSQETQYF
>TRBV29-1|.|.|TRBJ1-2
TGCAGCGTTGAAGATGAAGGGCCAGGAGCCTATGGCTACACCTTC
CSVEDEGPGAYGYTF
>TRBV7-9|TRBD2|.|TRBJ2-7
TGTGCCAGCAGCCTCGGACGGGAGGGGTCCTACGAGCAGTACTTC
CASSLGREGSYEQYF
>TRBV28|TRBD2|.|TRBJ2-7
TGTGCCAGCAGTTCTGCTAGCGGGAGCCCCTACGAGCAGTACTTC
CASSSASGSPYEQYF
>TRBV27|.|.|TRBJ2-7
TGTGCCAGCAGTTTCGGGAAAATTTACGAGCAGTACTTC
CASSFGKIYEQYF
>TRBV27|.|.|TRBJ2-7
TGTGCCAGCTCTTACGGCCGGAGCTACGAGCAGTACTTC
CASSYGRSYEQYF
>TRBV9|.|.|TRBJ2-7
TGTGCCAGCAGCGTAGGGGACCCTAACTACGAGCAGTACTTC
CASSVGDPNYEQYF
>TRBV4-1|.|.|TRBJ1-4
TGCGCCAGCAGCCAAGGGCCTCTGGCAGCACTTAATGAAAAACTGTTTTTT
CASSQGPLAALNEKLFF
>TRBV7-3|.|.|TRBJ1-1
TGTGCCAGCAGCCCCCGGACGAACACTGAAGCTTTCTTT
CASSPRTNTEAFF
>TRBV28|.|.|TRBJ2-3
TGTGCCAGCAGTTTGAAAGGGTCTAGCACAGATACGCAGTATTTT
CASSLKGSSTDTQYF
>TRBV4-1|TRBD1|.|TRBJ2-7
TGCGCCAGCAGCCAAGAACCAGGACAGGTGATTCGCGAGCAGTACTTC
CASSQEPGQVIREQYF
>TRBV25-1|.|.|TRBJ2-5
TGTGCCAGCGCACCGGGACATCAGGCCCAGTACTTC
CASAPGHQAQYF
>TRBV7-9|TRBD2|.|TRBJ2-2
TGTGCCAGCAGCTTACCCCCTGGGGTGACGCGGGAGAGCACCGGGGAGCTGTTTTTT
CASSLPPGVTRESTGELFF
>TRBV4-1|TRBD2|.|TRBJ2-5
TGCGCCAGCAGCCAAGCGACTAGCAGGGACCAAGAGACCCAGTACTTC
CASSQATSRDQETQYF
>TRBV19|.|once|TRBJ2-7
TGTGCCAGTAGTATTGACTCAGGGTCCACCTACGAGCAGTACTTC
CASSIDSGSTYEQYF
>TRBV28|.|few|TRBJ1-2
TGTGCCAGCAGTTTTGGGGGGATTAACTATGGCTACACCTTC
CASSFGGINYGYTF
>TRBV2|.|.|TRBJ2-5
TGTGCCAGCAGTGAAAGTGGGGAGAGGGAGACCCAGTACTTC
CASSESGERETQYF
>TRBV10-3|TRBD2|once|TRBJ2-2
TGTGCCATCAGGGGACTAGCGGGAGAGAGGGCCGGGGAGCTGTTTTTT
CAIRGLAGERAGELFF